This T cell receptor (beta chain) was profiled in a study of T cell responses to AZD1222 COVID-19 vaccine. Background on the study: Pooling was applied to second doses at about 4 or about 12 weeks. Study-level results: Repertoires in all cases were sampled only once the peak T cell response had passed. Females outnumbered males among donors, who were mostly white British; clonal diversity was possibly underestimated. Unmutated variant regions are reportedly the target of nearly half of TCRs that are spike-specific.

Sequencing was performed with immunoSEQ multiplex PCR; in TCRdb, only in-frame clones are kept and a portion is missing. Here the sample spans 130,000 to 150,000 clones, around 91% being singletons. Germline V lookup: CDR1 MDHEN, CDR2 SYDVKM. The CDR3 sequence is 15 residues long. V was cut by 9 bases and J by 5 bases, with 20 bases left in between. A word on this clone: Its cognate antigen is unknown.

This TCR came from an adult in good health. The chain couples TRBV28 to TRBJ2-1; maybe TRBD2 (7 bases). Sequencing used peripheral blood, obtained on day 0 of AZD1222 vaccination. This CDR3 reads CASINGGGRNNEQFF. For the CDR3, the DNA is TGTGCCAGTATTAATGGGGGGGGGCGTAACAATGAGCAGTTCTTC.